The rows below give T cell receptor beta chains drawn from one sample of a study of T cells of healthy individuals. TCRdb re-called the 5' RACE reads with MiXCR, one entry per CDR3 protein. The sample comprises more than 85,000 distinct CDR3 sequences, 17% of which are singletons, and over 5% rests with the top ten. Source of these receptors: a human donor in good health. CDR3s include the opening cysteine and the closing phenylalanine or tryptophan. Each record gives: V gene, D gene, J gene, clone size, CDR3 protein, CDR3 DNA. The D gene is left open where the match is weak. Size is stated for part of the rows, as once, few or many counts, or as a class when the clone is expanded.

V: TRBV20-1; D: .; J: TRBJ1-2; size: few; CDR3: CSAGRLDYGYTF; DNA: TGCAGTGCTGGCCGACTTGACTATGGCTACACCTTC
V: TRBV7-9; D: .; J: TRBJ1-4; size: .; CDR3: CASSSRATNEKLFF; DNA: TGTGCCAGCAGCTCCAGGGCAACTAATGAAAAACTGTTTTTT
V: TRBV18; D: .; J: TRBJ2-3; size: .; CDR3: CASPTGDLNTDTQYF; DNA: TGTGCCAGCCCCACCGGGGACCTCAACACAGATACGCAGTATTTT
V: TRBV25-1; D: TRBD1; J: TRBJ1-3; size: .; CDR3: CASRDRLSGNTIYF; DNA: TGTGCCAGCAGGGACAGGCTCTCTGGAAACACCATATATTTT
V: TRBV4-2; D: TRBD1; J: TRBJ1-5; size: many; CDR3: CASSQDGQGGNQPQHF; DNA: TGTGCCAGCAGCCAAGACGGACAGGGCGGCAATCAGCCCCAGCATTTT
V: TRBV7-9; D: .; J: TRBJ1-3; size: many; CDR3: CASSLQSSGNTIYF; DNA: TGTGCCAGCAGCTTACAGAGCTCTGGAAACACCATATATTTT
V: TRBV5-1; D: .; J: TRBJ2-3; size: many; CDR3: CASSIRDPTDTQYF; DNA: TGCGCCAGCAGCATCCGGGACCCCACAGATACGCAGTATTTT
V: TRBV7-9; D: TRBD2; J: TRBJ2-3; size: few; CDR3: CASSYGTSGDGKDTQYF; DNA: TGTGCCAGCAGCTACGGAACTAGCGGGGATGGGAAAGATACGCAGTATTTT
V: TRBV7-2; D: .; J: TRBJ2-2; size: .; CDR3: CASSLVFRDGELFF; DNA: TGTGCCAGCAGCTTAGTTTTTAGGGACGGGGAGCTGTTTTTT
V: TRBV27; D: .; J: TRBJ2-5; size: .; CDR3: CASSLAGIQETQYF; DNA: TGTGCCAGCAGTTTAGCAGGCATACAAGAGACCCAGTACTTC
V: TRBV28; D: TRBD2; J: TRBJ2-5; size: few; CDR3: CASSWGAGGKQETQYF; DNA: TGTGCCAGCAGTTGGGGAGCGGGGGGGAAGCAAGAGACCCAGTACTTC
V: TRBV14; D: .; J: TRBJ1-1; size: few; CDR3: CASSQALNTEAFF; DNA: TGTGCCAGCAGCCAAGCCTTGAACACTGAAGCTTTCTTT
V: TRBV15; D: .; J: TRBJ1-5; size: .; CDR3: CATSRDLGTNQPQHF; DNA: TGTGCCACCAGCAGAGATCTGGGGACCAATCAGCCCCAGCATTTT
V: TRBV5-1; D: .; J: TRBJ1-6; size: .; CDR3: CASRRDPGAPYNSPLHF; DNA: TGCGCCAGCAGACGGGACCCAGGAGCCCCCTATAATTCACCCCTCCACTTT
V: TRBV7-9; D: TRBD1; J: TRBJ2-5; size: many; CDR3: CASSGHRGRQETQYF; DNA: TGTGCCAGCAGCGGACACAGGGGGCGCCAAGAGACCCAGTACTTC
V: TRBV20-1; D: .; J: TRBJ1-5; size: .; CDR3: CSAGRDYSNQPQHF; DNA: TGCAGTGCTGGCAGAGACTATAGCAATCAGCCCCAGCATTTT
V: TRBV7-3; D: .; J: TRBJ2-3; size: many; CDR3: CASSLLLGEGGTDTQYF; DNA: TGTGCCAGCAGCTTACTCCTCGGAGAGGGAGGCACAGATACGCAGTATTTT
V: TRBV4-2; D: .; J: TRBJ1-5; size: .; CDR3: CASSQGHSSNQPQHF; DNA: TGTGCCAGCAGCCAGGGACATAGTAGCAATCAGCCCCAGCATTTT
V: TRBV6-5; D: .; J: TRBJ1-2; size: .; CDR3: CATRTPSPPNYGYTF; DNA: TGTGCCACCAGGACTCCCTCCCCTCCTAACTATGGCTACACCTTC
V: TRBV28; D: TRBD1; J: TRBJ2-1; size: few; CDR3: CASSPRGHRGLSYNEQFF; DNA: TGTGCCAGCAGTCCAAGGGGTCACAGGGGCCTATCCTACAATGAGCAGTTCTTC
V: TRBV18; D: .; J: TRBJ2-1; size: many; CDR3: CASSPLAGHLHNEQFF; DNA: TGTGCCAGCTCACCCTTGGCCGGACACCTCCACAATGAGCAGTTCTTC
V: TRBV18; D: .; J: TRBJ1-5; size: many; CDR3: CASSQGRFGQPQHF; DNA: TGTGCCAGCTCACAAGGACGTTTTGGACAGCCCCAGCATTTT
V: TRBV2; D: .; J: TRBJ2-7; size: .; CDR3: CASSEASVLQGEQYF; DNA: TGTGCCAGCAGTGAAGCATCAGTCCTTCAAGGGGAGCAGTACTTC
V: TRBV5-1; D: TRBD1; J: TRBJ1-1; size: .; CDR3: CASSSRQGKNTEAFF; DNA: TGCGCCAGCAGCTCCCGACAGGGGAAGAACACTGAAGCTTTCTTT
V: TRBV9; D: .; J: TRBJ2-7; size: .; CDR3: CASSPPGKCALGHEQYF; DNA: TGTGCCAGCAGCCCCCCAGGGAAATGTGCGTTAGGCCACGAGCAGTACTTC
V: TRBV9; D: TRBD1; J: TRBJ2-3; size: .; CDR3: CASSVEGQNTDTQYF; DNA: TGTGCCAGCAGCGTAGAGGGACAGAACACAGATACGCAGTATTTT